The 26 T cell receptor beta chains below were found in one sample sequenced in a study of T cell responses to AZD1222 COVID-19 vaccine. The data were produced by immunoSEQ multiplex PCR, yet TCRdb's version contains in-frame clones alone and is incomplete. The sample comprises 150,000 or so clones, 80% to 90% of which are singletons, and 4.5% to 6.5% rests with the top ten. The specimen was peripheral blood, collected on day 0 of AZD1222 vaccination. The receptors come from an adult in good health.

This CDR3 reads CASSRWGGEAFF. In DNA, the CDR3 is TGTGCCAGCAGTCGTTGGGGGGGAGAAGCTTTCTTT. This chain joins TRBV28 and TRBJ1-1; TRBD1 is a possible D gene (5 bases). Germline V gene sequence: CDR1 MDHEN, CDR2 SYDVKM. V lost 5 bases to trimming and J lost 8 bases, with 12 bases between them. The CDR3 contains 12 residues.

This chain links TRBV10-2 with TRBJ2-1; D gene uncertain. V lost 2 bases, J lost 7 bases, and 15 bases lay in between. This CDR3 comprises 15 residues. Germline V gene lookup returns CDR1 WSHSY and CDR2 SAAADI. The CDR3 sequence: CASSENGPSWNEQFF. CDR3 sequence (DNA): TGCGCCAGCAGTGAGAACGGGCCAAGTTGGAATGAGCAGTTCTTC.

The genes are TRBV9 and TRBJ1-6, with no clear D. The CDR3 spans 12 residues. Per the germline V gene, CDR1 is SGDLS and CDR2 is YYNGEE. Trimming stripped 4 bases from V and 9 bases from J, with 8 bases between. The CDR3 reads CASSSTSSPLHF. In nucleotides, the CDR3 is TGTGCCAGCAGCTCGACGAGTTCACCCCTCCACTTT.

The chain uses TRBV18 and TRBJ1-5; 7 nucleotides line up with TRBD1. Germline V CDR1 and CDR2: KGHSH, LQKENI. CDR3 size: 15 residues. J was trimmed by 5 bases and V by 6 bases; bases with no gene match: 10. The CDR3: CASSATGELHQPQHF. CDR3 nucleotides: TGTGCCAGCTCCGCAACAGGGGAGCTACATCAGCCCCAGCATTTT.

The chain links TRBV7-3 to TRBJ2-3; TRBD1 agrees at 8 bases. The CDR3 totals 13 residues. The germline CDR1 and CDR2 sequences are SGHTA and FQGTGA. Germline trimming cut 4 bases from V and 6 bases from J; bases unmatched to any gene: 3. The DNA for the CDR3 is TGTGCCAGCAGCTCACACAGGGGGGATACGCAGTATTTT. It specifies CASSSHRGDTQYF.

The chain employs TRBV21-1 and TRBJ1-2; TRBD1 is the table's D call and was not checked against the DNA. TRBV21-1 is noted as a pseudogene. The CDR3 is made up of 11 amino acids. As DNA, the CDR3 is TGTGCCAGCAGCGGAGACAGTGGCTACACCTTC. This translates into CASSGDSGYTF.

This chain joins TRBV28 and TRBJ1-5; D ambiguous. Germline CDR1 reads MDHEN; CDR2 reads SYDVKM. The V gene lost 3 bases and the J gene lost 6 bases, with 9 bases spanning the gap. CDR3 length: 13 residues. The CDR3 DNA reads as TGTGCCAGCAGTTTGGTGCAACGTCAGCCCCAGCATTTT. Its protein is CASSLVQRQPQHF.

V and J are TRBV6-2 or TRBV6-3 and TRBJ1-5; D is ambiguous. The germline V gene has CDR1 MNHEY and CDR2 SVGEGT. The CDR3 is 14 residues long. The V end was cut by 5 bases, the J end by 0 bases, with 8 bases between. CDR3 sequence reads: CASSPSYSNQPQHF. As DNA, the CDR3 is TGTGCCAGCAGTCCCTCCTATAGCAATCAGCCCCAGCATTTT.

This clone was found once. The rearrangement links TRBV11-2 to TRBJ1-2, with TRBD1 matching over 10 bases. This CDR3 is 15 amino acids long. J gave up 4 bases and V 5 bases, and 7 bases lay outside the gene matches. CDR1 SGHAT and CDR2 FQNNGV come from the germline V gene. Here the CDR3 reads CASSPGTGAPYGYTF. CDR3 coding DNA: TGTGCCAGCAGCCCCGGGACAGGGGCCCCCTATGGCTACACCTTC.

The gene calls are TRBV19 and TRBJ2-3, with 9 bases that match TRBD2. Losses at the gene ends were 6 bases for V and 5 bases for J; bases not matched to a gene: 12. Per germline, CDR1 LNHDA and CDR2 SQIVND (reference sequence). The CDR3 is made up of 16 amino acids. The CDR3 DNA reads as TGTGCCAGTAGACTCAGGTCTGGACTAGCGCTAGATACGCAGTATTTT. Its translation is CASRLRSGLALDTQYF.

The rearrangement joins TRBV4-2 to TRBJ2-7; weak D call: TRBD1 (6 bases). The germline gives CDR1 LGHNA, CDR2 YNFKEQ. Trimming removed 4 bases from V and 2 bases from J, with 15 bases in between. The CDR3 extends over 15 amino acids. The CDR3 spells CASSLNRAATYEQYF. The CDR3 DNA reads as TGTGCCAGCAGCCTCAACAGGGCCGCCACCTACGAGCAGTACTTC.

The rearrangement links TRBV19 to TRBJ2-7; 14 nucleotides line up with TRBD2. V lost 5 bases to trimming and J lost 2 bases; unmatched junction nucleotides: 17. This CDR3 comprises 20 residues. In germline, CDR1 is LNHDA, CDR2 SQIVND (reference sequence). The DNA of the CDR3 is TGTGCCAGTAGTCCTGGGGCCGGGACTAGCGGGAGTACACACGCCTACGAGCAGTACTTC. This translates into CASSPGAGTSGSTHAYEQYF. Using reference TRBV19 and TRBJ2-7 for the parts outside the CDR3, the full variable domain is DGGITQSPKYLFRKEGQNVTLSCEQNLNHDAMYWYRQDPGQGLRLIYYSQIVNDFQKGDIAEGYSVSREKKESFPLTVTSAQKNPTAFYLCASSPGAGTSGSTHAYEQYFGPGTRLTVT.

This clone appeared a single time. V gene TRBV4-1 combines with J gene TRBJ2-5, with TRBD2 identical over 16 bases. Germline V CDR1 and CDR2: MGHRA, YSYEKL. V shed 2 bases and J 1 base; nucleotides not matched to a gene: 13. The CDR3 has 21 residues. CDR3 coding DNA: TGCGCCAGCAGCCAACAACCGGGACTAGCGGGAGGGCTGGCGGTCCAAGAGACCCAGTACTTC. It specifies CASSQQPGLAGGLAVQETQYF.

The CDR3 here is CASSWGYGYTF. DNA for the CDR3: TGTGCCAGCAGCTGGGGCTATGGCTACACCTTC. This chain connects TRBV5-6 to TRBJ1-2; unclear D gene. V lost 3 bases, J lost 4 bases, and 4 bases lay in between. CDR3 length: 11 residues. From germline, CDR1 is SGHDT and CDR2 YYEEEE.

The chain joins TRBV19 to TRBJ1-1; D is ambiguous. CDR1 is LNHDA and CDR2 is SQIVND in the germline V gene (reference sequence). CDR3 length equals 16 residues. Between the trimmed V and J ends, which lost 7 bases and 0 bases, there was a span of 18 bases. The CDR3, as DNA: TGTGCCAGTACCATATCGGCACAGTTCATGAACACTGAAGCTTTCTTT. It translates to CASTISAQFMNTEAFF.

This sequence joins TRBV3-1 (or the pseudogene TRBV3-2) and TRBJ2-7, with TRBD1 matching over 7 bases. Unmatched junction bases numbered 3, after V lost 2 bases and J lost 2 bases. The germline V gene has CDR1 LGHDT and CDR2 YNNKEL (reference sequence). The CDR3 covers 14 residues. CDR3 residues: CASSQRDSPYEQYF. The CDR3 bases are TGTGCCAGCAGCCAAAGGGACAGTCCCTACGAGCAGTACTTC.

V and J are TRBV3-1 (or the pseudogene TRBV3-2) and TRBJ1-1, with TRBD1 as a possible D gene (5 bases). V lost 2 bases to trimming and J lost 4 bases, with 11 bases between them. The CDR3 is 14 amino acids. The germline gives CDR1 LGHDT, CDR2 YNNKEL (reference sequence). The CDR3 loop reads CASSQQGDSTEAFF. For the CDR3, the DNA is TGTGCCAGCAGCCAACAGGGTGATAGCACTGAAGCTTTCTTT.

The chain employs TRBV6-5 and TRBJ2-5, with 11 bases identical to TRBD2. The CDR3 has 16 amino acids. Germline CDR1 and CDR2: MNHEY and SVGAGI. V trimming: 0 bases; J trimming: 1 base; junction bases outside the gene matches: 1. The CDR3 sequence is CASSYSGTSGQETQYF. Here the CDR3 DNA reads TGTGCCAGCAGTTACTCAGGGACTAGCGGCCAAGAGACCCAGTACTTC.

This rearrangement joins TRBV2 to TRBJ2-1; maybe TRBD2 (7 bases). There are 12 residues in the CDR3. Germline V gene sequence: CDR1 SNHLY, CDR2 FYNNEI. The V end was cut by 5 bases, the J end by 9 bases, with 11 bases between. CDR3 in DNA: TGTGCCAGCAGTCCGGGGGGCGGTGAGCAGTTCTTC. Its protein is CASSPGGGEQFF.

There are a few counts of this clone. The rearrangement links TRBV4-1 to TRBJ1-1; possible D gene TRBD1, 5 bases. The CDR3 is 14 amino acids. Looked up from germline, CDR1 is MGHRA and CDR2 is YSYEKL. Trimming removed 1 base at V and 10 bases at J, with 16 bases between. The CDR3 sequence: CASSQVGRGPGAFF. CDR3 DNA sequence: TGCGCCAGCAGCCAAGTGGGGCGCGGCCCTGGAGCTTTCTTT.

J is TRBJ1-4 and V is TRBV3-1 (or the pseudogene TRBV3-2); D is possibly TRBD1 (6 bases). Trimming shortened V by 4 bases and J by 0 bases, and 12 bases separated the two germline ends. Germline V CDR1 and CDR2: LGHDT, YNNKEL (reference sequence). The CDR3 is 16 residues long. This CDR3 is CASSPWTAATNEKLFF. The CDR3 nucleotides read TGTGCCAGCAGCCCTTGGACAGCAGCAACTAATGAAAAACTGTTTTTT.

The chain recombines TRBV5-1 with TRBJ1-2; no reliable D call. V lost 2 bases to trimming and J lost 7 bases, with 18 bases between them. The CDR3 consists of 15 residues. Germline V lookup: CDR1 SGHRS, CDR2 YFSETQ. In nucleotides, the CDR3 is TGCGCCAGCAGCTTCAGGCGAGCAGGCCCGTCTGGCTACACCTTC. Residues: CASSFRRAGPSGYTF.

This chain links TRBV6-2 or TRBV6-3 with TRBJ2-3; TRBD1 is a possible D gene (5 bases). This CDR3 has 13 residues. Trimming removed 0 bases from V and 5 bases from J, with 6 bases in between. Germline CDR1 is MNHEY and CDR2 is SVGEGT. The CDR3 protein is CASSYSQGDTQYF. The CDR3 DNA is TGTGCCAGCAGTTACTCGCAGGGAGATACGCAGTATTTT.

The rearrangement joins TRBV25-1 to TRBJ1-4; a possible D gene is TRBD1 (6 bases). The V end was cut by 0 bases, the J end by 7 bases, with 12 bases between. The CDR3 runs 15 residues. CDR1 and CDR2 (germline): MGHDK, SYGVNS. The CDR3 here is CASSEYWGPGEKLFF. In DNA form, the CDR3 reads TGTGCCAGCAGTGAATATTGGGGGCCAGGTGAAAAACTGTTTTTT. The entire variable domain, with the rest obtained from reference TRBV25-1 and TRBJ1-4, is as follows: EADIYQTPRYLVIGTGKKITLECSQTMGHDKMYWYQQDPGMELHLIHYSYGVNSTEKGDLSSESTVSRIRTEHFPLTLESARPSHTSQYLCASSEYWGPGEKLFFGSGTQLSVL.

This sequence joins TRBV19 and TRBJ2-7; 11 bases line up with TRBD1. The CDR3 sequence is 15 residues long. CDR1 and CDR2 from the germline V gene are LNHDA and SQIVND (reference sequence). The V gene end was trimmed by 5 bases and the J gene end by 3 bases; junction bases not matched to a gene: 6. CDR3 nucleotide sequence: TGTGCCAGTAGTTTAACCGGGACAGGGGGCTACGAGCAGTACTTC. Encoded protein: CASSLTGTGGYEQYF.

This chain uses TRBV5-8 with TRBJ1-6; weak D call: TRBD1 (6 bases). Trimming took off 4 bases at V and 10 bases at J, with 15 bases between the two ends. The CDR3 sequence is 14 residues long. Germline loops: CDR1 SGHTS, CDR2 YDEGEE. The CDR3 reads CASSLWTAGSPLHF. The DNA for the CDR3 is TGTGCCAGCAGCCTATGGACAGCGGGGTCACCCCTCCACTTT.